The 30 T cell receptor beta chains below were found in one sample sequenced in a study of blood T cells in healthy people across ages (dated by TCRdb to the mid-2010s). Receptor libraries were prepared by 5' RACE. The second PCR ran for roughly 7 to 12 cycles and used a J-beta primer mix along with a sample-barcoded 5' primer. TCRdb cleaned the public reads at Q25 with fastp, built clones with MiXCR and kept in-frame beta chains. Each CDR3 protein appears once, grouped with its most common genes and DNA. A total of around 1,800,000 distinct CDR3 sequences appear in this sample, about 39% of them only once. In total, the top ten clones hold about 23% of the sample. Input material: blood. These receptor sequences come from a human donor in good health.

The CDR3 DNA reads TGTGCCAGCAGTCGAACAGGGATTGGGGGCAATCAGCCCCAGCATTTT. It encodes CASSRTGIGGNQPQHF. The V gene is TRBV12-3 or TRBV12-4, the J gene TRBJ1-5, with D perhaps TRBD1 (6 bases). The CDR3 length is 16 residues. With 5 bases removed from V and 2 bases from J, the gap between germline ends came to 16 bases.

This clonotype was seen only a few times. The rearrangement uses TRBV7-9 and TRBJ2-7; possible D gene TRBD2, 6 bases. This CDR3 has 15 amino acids. V was trimmed by 2 bases and J by 1 base, leaving 12 bases between them. Per germline, CDR1 SEHNR and CDR2 FQNEAQ (reference sequence). The chain's CDR3 is CASSLLRSGSYEQYF. CDR3 nucleotides: TGTGCCAGCAGCTTATTACGAAGCGGGTCCTACGAGCAGTACTTC.

This clonotype came up many times. A much larger clone is a single base away; this may be a read error. The chain employs TRBV7-9 and TRBJ2-7; D remains ambiguous. V was shortened by 1 base and J by 5 bases, with 6 bases between the two germline ends. CDR3 length equals 12 residues. Germline CDR1 reads SEHNR; CDR2 reads FQNEAQ (reference sequence). CDR3 DNA sequence: TGTGCCAGCAGCTTAGGGGCCAACGAGCAGTACTTC. Amino acid sequence: CASSLGANEQYF. Filled out from reference TRBV7-9 and TRBJ2-7, the complete variable domain reads DTGVSQNPRHKITKRGQNVTFRCDPISEHNRLYWYRQTLGQGPEFLTYFQNEAQLEKSRLLSDRFSAERPKGSFSTLEIQRTEQGDSAMYLCASSLGANEQYFGPGTRLTVT.

The rearrangement uses TRBV2 and TRBJ1-1; 7 positions match TRBD1. The V segment lost 8 bases and the J segment 1 base; nucleotides outside the gene matches: 22. CDR1 and CDR2 (germline): SNHLY, FYNNEI. The CDR3 is made up of 19 amino acids. The CDR3 nucleotides are TGTGCCAGCCCCTTCACTGCCCATATCCAGGGGGGGACGAACACTGAAGCTTTCTTT. Translated, it gives CASPFTAHIQGGTNTEAFF.

V gene TRBV7-9 combines with J gene TRBJ2-1; TRBD2 is a possible D gene (5 bases). The CDR3 contains 14 residues. With 1 base removed from V and 5 bases from J, the gap between germline ends came to 9 bases. Per the germline V gene, CDR1 is SEHNR and CDR2 is FQNEAQ (reference sequence). The CDR3 here is CASSLGRGDNEQFF. The CDR3 DNA reads TGTGCCAGCAGCTTAGGTCGGGGAGACAATGAGCAGTTCTTC.

Comments on this clonotype: A much larger clone lies a single base off, so this may be a read error. This rearrangement joins TRBV12-3 or TRBV12-4 to TRBJ2-7; D not resolved. The DNA end favors TRBJ2-5, so the J call may be wrong. This CDR3 is built from 13 residues. Written as DNA, the CDR3 is TGTGCCAGCAGTTTCCGGCTATGGGAGACCCAGTACTTC. Encoded protein: CASSFRLWETQYF.

The table lists this clonotype with a few counts. The chain recombines TRBV6-6 with TRBJ1-2; D may be TRBD1 (5 bases). Per the germline V gene, CDR1 is MNHNY and CDR2 is SVGAGI (reference sequence). V lost 6 bases and J 4 bases, leaving 15 bases between the germline ends. The CDR3 runs to 14 residues. This chain's CDR3 is CASSSRRGGYGYTF. The CDR3 DNA sequence: TGTGCCAGCAGCTCCCGGAGGGGCGGCTATGGCTACACCTTC.

J is TRBJ1-2 and V is TRBV6-2 or TRBV6-3, with D hard to call. Trimming took off 5 bases at V and 8 bases at J, with 15 bases between the two ends. The CDR3 contains 13 residues. Germline V lookup: CDR1 MNHEY, CDR2 SVGEGT. The CDR3 region is CASSPPGPLGYTF. In DNA form, the CDR3 reads TGTGCCAGCAGTCCACCGGGCCCTTTGGGCTACACCTTC.

This clonotype was seen only a few times. J is TRBJ2-1 and V is TRBV30; D unclear. The CDR3 runs to 13 residues. Trimming took off 1 base at V and 8 bases at J, with 12 bases between the two ends. CDR1 is GTSNPN, CDR2 SVGIG, per germline (reference sequence). This CDR3 reads CAWSDHVWDEQFF. DNA of the CDR3: TGTGCCTGGAGTGATCATGTGTGGGATGAGCAGTTCTTC.

The chain is built from TRBV6-1 and TRBJ1-3; perhaps TRBD1 as D (5 bases). Germline-derived CDR1 and CDR2 are MNHNS and SASEGT. Trimming left V 5 bases short and J 3 bases short, with 20 bases between. CDR3 length equals 17 residues. In DNA, the CDR3 is TGTGCCAGCAGTACGGGACCCGGGGGTGGTGATGGAAACACCATATATTTT. It specifies CASSTGPGGGDGNTIYF.

In its sample, this clonotype was seen a few times. V is TRBV18 and J is TRBJ2-5; D possibly uses TRBD1 or TRBD2 (5 bases each). This CDR3 contains 15 residues. The V gene's germline CDR1 is KGHSH and CDR2 LQKENI. The V end lost 0 bases, the J end lost 4 bases, and 12 bases lay between the germline ends. CDR3 bases: TGTGCCAGCTCACCACCGGGGGAATCTCGAGAGACCCAGTACTTC. Its protein is CASSPPGESRETQYF.

This chain joins TRBV6-5 and TRBJ1-2, with D possibly being TRBD1 (5 bases). V gave up 3 bases and J gave up 0 bases, with 11 bases separating them. Per the germline V gene, CDR1 is MNHEY and CDR2 is SVGAGI. There are 15 residues in the CDR3. As DNA, the CDR3 is TGTGCCAGCAGTTATCAGGGAACTACTAACTATGGCTACACCTTC. Its protein product is CASSYQGTTNYGYTF.

J is TRBJ1-6 and V is TRBV7-2; a weak D match, TRBD1 (5 bases). The CDR3 is 16 residues long. Germline V gene sequence: CDR1 SGHTA, CDR2 FQGNSA. Trimming took 0 bases from V and 4 from J, leaving 10 bases between them. The CDR3 loop reads CASSLASWGYNSPLHF. Written as DNA, the CDR3 is TGTGCCAGCAGCTTAGCTTCCTGGGGGTATAATTCACCCCTCCACTTT.

The V and J genes are TRBV6-1 and TRBJ2-1; tentative D call: TRBD2 (5 bases). Trimming took off 3 bases at V and 8 bases at J, with 17 bases between the two ends. Germline CDR1 and CDR2: MNHNS and SASEGT. The CDR3 extends over 15 amino acids. CDR3 sequence (DNA): TGTGCCAGCAGTGAGGGAGAAAGTCCGAGGGATGAGCAGTTCTTC. It codes for CASSEGESPRDEQFF.

This clonotype was recorded a few times. The chain combines TRBV20-1 with TRBJ1-2; TRBD1 matches at 7 bases. Germline CDR1 DFQATT, CDR2 SNEGSKA (reference sequence). V trimming: 2 bases; J trimming: 3 bases; junction bases outside the gene matches: 3. The CDR3 is 13 amino acids. The CDR3 is CSARSGTDYGYTF. In DNA form, the CDR3 reads TGCAGTGCTAGATCCGGGACAGACTATGGCTACACCTTC.

This clonotype occurred many times. The CDR3, as DNA: TGCAGTGCTAGAGGACTAGCGGGGGGGCGCCGCCTCACAGATACGCAGTATTTT. The encoded protein is CSARGLAGGRRLTDTQYF. The rearrangement joins TRBV20-1 to TRBJ2-3; 14 bases map to TRBD2. The junction had 8 bases not matched to a gene; V was cut back by 1 base and J by 2 bases. The CDR3 consists of 18 residues. The germline V gene encodes CDR1 DFQATT and CDR2 SNEGSKA (reference sequence).

The V gene is TRBV25-1, the J gene TRBJ2-3, with no clear D. The germline gives CDR1 MGHDK, CDR2 SYGVNS. The V end was cut by 2 bases, the J end by 2 bases, with 14 bases between. The CDR3 spans 16 residues. This CDR3 is CASSEDLGIVTDTQYF. The CDR3 DNA reads TGTGCCAGCAGTGAAGATCTTGGTATAGTCACAGATACGCAGTATTTT.

This sequence joins TRBV7-9 and TRBJ2-5, with D perhaps matching TRBD1 or TRBD2 (5 bases each). Germline V gene data show CDR1 as SEHNR and CDR2 as FQNEAQ (reference sequence). Trimming shortened V by 5 bases and J by 4 bases, and 11 bases separated the two germline ends. This CDR3 has 13 amino acids. CDR3 amino acids: CASSGWDRETQYF. The CDR3 nucleotides read TGTGCCAGCAGCGGATGGGACCGAGAGACCCAGTACTTC.

The chain couples TRBV21-1 to TRBJ2-7; TRBD1 is the table's D call and was not checked against the DNA. TRBV21-1 is a pseudogene. The CDR3 runs to 13 residues. CDR3 sequence reads: CASSKTGICEQYF. CDR3 coding DNA: TGCGCCAGCAGCAAAACAGGTATCTGCGAGCAGTACTTC.

The chain joins TRBV7-3 to TRBJ1-1, with D possibly TRBD1 on 5 matching bases. Germline V gene sequence: CDR1 SGHTA, CDR2 FQGTGA. The CDR3 has 16 residues. Trimming removed 5 bases from V and 11 bases from J, with 27 bases in between. This CDR3 reads CASSPTGGGGRAEAFF. CDR3 in DNA: TGTGCCAGCAGCCCCACTGGGGGGGGAGGAAGGGCGGAGGCTTTCTTT.

J is TRBJ2-3 and V is TRBV7-9; TRBD2 matches 8 bases. Germline loops: CDR1 SEHNR, CDR2 FQNEAQ (reference sequence). After removal of 1 base from V and 0 bases from J, the junction contained 6 bases not matched to a gene. The CDR3 extends over 17 amino acids. DNA for the CDR3: TGTGCCAGCAGCTTAGTATTGGCTAGCGGGAGCACAGATACGCAGTATTTT. It encodes CASSLVLASGSTDTQYF.

This clonotype was counted only a few times. V is TRBV20-1 and J is TRBJ2-5, with TRBD2 as a possible D gene (6 bases). Trimming removed 6 bases at V and 2 bases at J, with 19 bases between. From germline, CDR1 is DFQATT and CDR2 SNEGSKA (reference sequence). The CDR3 loop spans 15 amino acids. The CDR3 loop is CSAGGDFAVQETQYF. CDR3 in DNA: TGCAGTGCAGGTGGGGACTTCGCGGTTCAAGAGACCCAGTACTTC.

This clonotype turned up a few times. The rearrangement joins TRBV5-1 to TRBJ1-2, with a tentative D call TRBD1 (5 bases). This CDR3 region has 14 residues. CDR1 and CDR2 (germline): SGHRS, YFSETQ. Trimming shortened V by 0 bases and J by 7 bases, and 13 bases separated the two germline ends. The DNA for the CDR3 is TGCGCCAGCAGCTTGGCCGGGGGGTATATTGGCTACACCTTC. It is translated as CASSLAGGYIGYTF.

This rearrangement joins TRBV12-3 or TRBV12-4 to TRBJ2-5; D might be TRBD1 or TRBD2, each matching 5 bases. CDR3 size: 14 residues. V was clipped by 5 bases and J by 5 bases, with 15 bases between them. CDR3 loop: CASSDRDRGETQYF. The CDR3 bases are TGTGCCAGCAGTGACCGGGACCGTGGGGAGACCCAGTACTTC.

The chain links TRBV6-6 to TRBJ1-2; possible D gene TRBD1, 6 bases. Germline V gene lookup returns CDR1 MNHNY and CDR2 SVGAGI (reference sequence). The CDR3 has 15 residues. Trimming pared 0 bases from V and 2 bases from J, leaving 10 bases between. The CDR3 spells CASSYSQGHNYGYTF. The DNA for the CDR3 is TGTGCCAGCAGTTACTCTCAGGGGCACAACTATGGCTACACCTTC.

The chain links TRBV29-1 to TRBJ1-1; D remains ambiguous. The CDR3 is 13 amino acids. The V and J ends lost 2 bases and 2 bases respectively, with 9 bases between them. Germline CDR1 reads SQVTM; CDR2 reads ANQGSEA. The CDR3 DNA is TGCAGCGTTGAAATCGAAATAAACACTGAAGCTTTCTTT. Translating it yields CSVEIEINTEAFF.

This clonotype was detected only a few times. This chain uses TRBV7-3 with TRBJ2-5; D remains unclear. The V end was cut by 4 bases, the J end by 6 bases, with 15 bases between. Germline CDR1 SGHTA, CDR2 FQGTGA. The CDR3 is 14 amino acids. CDR3 DNA: TGTGCCAGCAGCTCACCGGTCCTCCCGAAGACCCAGTACTTC. Translation: CASSSPVLPKTQYF.

About this clonotype itself: Mismatch with germline at one junction end may stem from a read error. The chain links TRBV11-2 to TRBJ2-1; 9 nucleotides match TRBD1. CDR3 length equals 17 residues. Looked up from germline, CDR1 is SGHAT and CDR2 is FQNNGV. The chain's CDR3 is CASSFQGAGTGLNEHFF. In DNA, the CDR3 is TGTGCCAGCAGCTTCCAAGGGGCAGGGACAGGGCTCAATGAGCACTTCTTC.

The chain has TRBV7-9 and TRBJ1-2; D might be TRBD1 (5 bases). Trimming left V 1 base short and J 3 bases short, with 18 bases between. This CDR3 is 17 amino acids long. Germline V gene lookup returns CDR1 SEHNR and CDR2 FQNEAQ (reference sequence). The CDR3 sequence is CASSLVLGTRRDYGYTF. The CDR3 DNA sequence: TGTGCCAGCAGCTTAGTCCTTGGGACCCGGAGGGACTATGGCTACACCTTC.

This clonotype was detected many times. The chain joins TRBV12-3 or TRBV12-4 to TRBJ2-1; D could derive from TRBD1 or TRBD2 (6 bases each). The CDR3 extends over 17 amino acids. V shed 5 bases and J shed 4 bases, with 21 bases lying between them. The CDR3 sequence: CASSDRGTTLRYNEQFF. CDR3 DNA sequence: TGTGCCAGCAGTGATCGCGGGACAACCCTAAGATACAATGAGCAGTTCTTC.